A selection of T cell receptor beta chains follows, all from one sample in a study of blood T cell repertoires in COVID-19. Data came from immunoSEQ multiplex PCR; TCRdb stores just in-frame clones and leaves some out. The sample consists of roughly 380,000 clones, about 90% of them appearing once. The sequenced material came from PBMCs or T cells enriched from blood (not recorded which). These receptors were collected from a woman aged 30 to 39 who had been exposed to COVID-19. Each CDR3 is given with its conserved first and last residue. A D gene is named only where the DNA matches it firmly. The size of a clone is reported for some rows only, either as once, few or many, or as a class for expanded clones.

j_call d_call v_call cdr3_length clone_size cdr3_aa cdr3_nt
TRBJ1-3 . TRBV20-1 16 . CSASSAGFVSGNTIYF TGCAGTGCTAGTTCGGCAGGGTTCGTTTCGGGAAACACCATATATTTT
TRBJ1-5 . TRBV28 15 . CASSPSRGSNQPQHF TGTGCCAGCAGTCCTTCGCGGGGGAGCAATCAGCCCCAGCATTTT
TRBJ2-2 . TRBV4-1 15 . CASSRGAIGTGELFF TGCGCCAGCAGCCGCGGGGCTATTGGGACCGGGGAGCTGTTTTTT
TRBJ2-3 . TRBV9 15 . CASSAGGHSTDTQYF TGTGCCAGCAGCGCGGGGGGACATAGCACAGATACGCAGTATTTT
TRBJ1-2 . TRBV11-1 12 . CASSRGNYGYTF TGTGCCAGCAGCAGGGGTAACTATGGCTACACCTTC
TRBJ2-1 TRBD2 TRBV6-2/TRBV6-3 13 . CASSYLAGNEQFF TGTGCCAGCAGTTACCTAGCGGGAAATGAGCAGTTCTTC
TRBJ1-2 TRBD1 TRBV30 14 . CAWSPGQGSYGYTF TGTGCCTGGAGCCCGGGACAGGGGAGCTATGGCTACACCTTC
TRBJ2-7 TRBD2 TRBV27 21 . CASSIYTPGLAGPHRTREQYF TGTGCCAGCAGTATCTATACCCCTGGACTAGCGGGACCACACCGGACCCGCGAGCAGTACTTC
TRBJ2-3 TRBD2 TRBV30 13 . CAWTGLGRDTQYF TGTGCCTGGACGGGACTAGGGCGTGATACGCAGTATTTT
TRBJ1-1 . TRBV18 12 once CASSPMATEAFF TGTGCCAGCTCACCGATGGCCACTGAAGCTTTCTTT
TRBJ2-5 . TRBV28 14 . CASSLTRRQETQYF TGTGCCAGCAGTTTGACTAGGCGTCAAGAGACCCAGTACTTC
TRBJ1-6 . TRBV28 12 . CASSFRESPLHF TGTGCCAGCAGTTTCCGGGAATCACCCCTCCACTTT
TRBJ2-7 TRBD1 TRBV3-1/TRBV3-2 14 . CASSQYRGTYEQYF TGTGCCAGCAGCCAATACAGGGGAACCTACGAGCAGTACTTC
TRBJ1-2 TRBD1 TRBV18 16 . CASSPATGAPNYGYTF TGTGCCAGCTCACCGGCAACAGGGGCCCCTAACTATGGCTACACCTTC
TRBJ1-2 . TRBV24-1 14 once CATSDSDSPYGYTF TGTGCCACCAGTGACTCCGACAGCCCTTATGGCTACACCTTC
TRBJ2-3 . TRBV23-1 11 . CATHSPDTQYF TGCGCCACCCATAGTCCCGATACGCAGTATTTT
TRBJ2-1 . TRBV20-1 11 . CSAPDLNEQFF TGCAGTGCCCCGGACTTGAATGAGCAGTTCTTC
TRBJ1-3 . TRBV3-1/TRBV3-2 13 . CASSQGPGNTIYF TGTGCCAGCAGCCAAGGGCCTGGAAACACCATATATTTT
TRBJ1-1 . TRBV12-5 17 . CASAYPRETIMNTEAFF TGTGCTAGTGCCTACCCGCGGGAAACGATAATGAACACTGAAGCTTTCTTT
TRBJ1-1 TRBD1 TRBV6-6 16 . CASSRRTGAMNTEAFF TGTGCCAGCAGTCGACGGACAGGGGCTATGAACACTGAAGCTTTCTTT
TRBJ2-2 TRBD1 TRBV5-1 16 . CASSTPGQANTGELFF TGCGCCAGCAGCACACCGGGACAGGCCAACACCGGGGAGCTGTTTTTT
TRBJ2-2 TRBD2 TRBV5-8 16 . CASSYWIAGLTGELFF TGTGCCAGCAGCTATTGGATAGCGGGATTGACCGGGGAGCTGTTTTTT
TRBJ1-6 . TRBV19 13 few CASPKGVDSPLHF TGTGCCAGCCCAAAGGGGGTGGATTCACCCCTCCACTTT
TRBJ2-7 TRBD1 TRBV30 13 . CAWGPGQLYEQYF TGTGCCTGGGGGCCGGGACAGTTATACGAGCAGTACTTC
TRBJ2-2 . TRBV30 16 . CAWIARRGEGTGELFF TGTGCCTGGATAGCTAGGAGGGGCGAAGGAACCGGGGAGCTGTTTTTT
TRBJ1-1 . TRBV10-3 14 . CAISGGGRGTEAFF TGTGCCATCAGTGGCGGGGGGCGAGGGACTGAAGCTTTCTTT
TRBJ1-2 . TRBV11-2 12 few CASSPGVYGYTF TGTGCCAGCAGCCCAGGGGTCTATGGCTACACCTTC
TRBJ1-1 TRBD1 TRBV5-1 14 . CASSPFTGETEAFF TGCGCCAGCAGCCCATTTACAGGGGAAACTGAAGCTTTCTTT
TRBJ1-1 . TRBV6-5 15 . CASSYSERGNTEAFF TGTGCCAGCAGTTACTCCGAAAGGGGTAACACTGAAGCTTTCTTT
TRBJ2-3 TRBD2 TRBV27 16 . CASSKLGLAGGDTQYF TGTGCCAGCAGCAAATTGGGACTAGCGGGAGGAGATACGCAGTATTTT
TRBJ2-1 . TRBV4-2 14 . CASSPRGTYNEQFF TGTGCCAGCAGCCCTCGAGGAACCTACAATGAGCAGTTCTTC
TRBJ1-4 TRBD1 TRBV28 16 . CASSLRRQGRSEKLFF TGTGCCAGCAGTTTGCGCAGACAGGGGCGGAGTGAAAAACTGTTTTTT
TRBJ2-5 . TRBV28 17 . CASSSPFRRGGKETQYF TGTGCCAGCAGTTCCCCATTCCGCCGAGGCGGGAAAGAGACCCAGTACTTC
TRBJ1-2 TRBD1 TRBV9 15 . CASSYEQGWGDGYTF TGTGCCAGCAGCTATGAACAGGGGTGGGGGGATGGCTACACCTTC
TRBJ1-5 TRBD1 TRBV7-9 15 . CASSAGQGAGQPQHF TGTGCCAGCAGCGCGGGACAGGGGGCAGGGCAGCCCCAGCATTTT
TRBJ1-1 TRBD1 TRBV19 15 once CASSASQGANTEAFF TGTGCCAGTAGTGCCTCACAGGGGGCAAACACTGAAGCTTTCTTT
TRBJ2-2 TRBD2 TRBV9 18 . CASSVGLAGGRASGELFF TGTGCCAGCAGCGTAGGGCTAGCGGGAGGCCGGGCATCCGGGGAGCTGTTTTTT
TRBJ2-1 . TRBV9 14 few CASSVVSGINEQFF TGTGCCAGCAGCGTAGTTTCCGGTATTAATGAGCAGTTCTTC
TRBJ2-7 . TRBV6-5 13 . CASSCVDCYEQYF TGTGCCAGCAGTTGTGTAGACTGCTACGAGCAGTACTTC
TRBJ1-1 . TRBV21-1 14 . CASIRPGGDTEAFF TGTGCCAGCATCAGACCCGGGGGAGACACTGAAGCTTTCTTT
TRBJ1-2 . TRBV4-2 12 once CASSQDEGSETF TGTGCCAGCAGCCAAGATGAGGGAAGTGAGACCTTC
TRBJ2-6 TRBD1 TRBV24-1 17 . CATSAGQGLTGANVLTF TGTGCCACCAGTGCGGGACAGGGTCTTACTGGGGCCAACGTCCTGACTTTC
TRBJ2-5 TRBD1 TRBV7-9 13 . CASSGTAQETQYF TGTGCCAGCAGCGGGACAGCACAAGAGACCCAGTACTTC
TRBJ2-1 . TRBV7-9 14 . CASSSLRGKGEQFF TGTGCCAGCAGCTCCCTCCGGGGGAAGGGTGAGCAGTTCTTC
TRBJ2-5 TRBD2 TRBV10-2 14 . CASRQTSGSETQYF TGCGCCAGCAGGCAAACTAGCGGGAGTGAGACCCAGTACTTC
TRBJ1-2 . TRBV28 14 . CASRGLPREYGYTF TGTGCCAGCAGGGGACTCCCTCGGGAATATGGCTACACCTTC
TRBJ1-2 TRBD1 TRBV28 12 once CASRAQGGGYTF TGTGCCAGCAGAGCACAGGGGGGTGGCTACACCTTC
TRBJ1-6 TRBD1 TRBV6-5 15 . CASSPQGTGVSPLHF TGTGCCAGCAGTCCCCAGGGGACAGGGGTTTCACCCCTCCACTTT